The 15 T cell receptor beta chains listed next were all sequenced from one sample in a study of blood T cell repertoires in COVID-19. The table came from immunoSEQ multiplex PCR; TCRdb's copy has only in-frame clones and leaves some out. The sample lists about 440,000 clones; about 90% were seen once. Sequenced sample: PBMCs or T cells enriched from blood (not recorded which). Every receptor here comes from a man between 18 and 29 years old who had recovered from COVID-19.

The V gene is TRBV19, the J gene TRBJ2-2; 7 bases are a match to TRBD1. Losses at the gene ends were 10 bases for V and 7 bases for J; bases not matched to a gene: 12. This CDR3 comprises 14 residues. CDR1 and CDR2 (germline): LNHDA, SQIVND (reference sequence). The CDR3 region is CATRGQLYGGELFF. The CDR3 DNA follows: TGTGCCACGAGGGGACAGTTGTACGGCGGGGAGCTGTTTTTT.

This clone came up once. The chain carries TRBV12-5 and TRBJ2-7; TRBD2 matches 10 bases. V shed 0 bases, J shed 0 bases, and the junction held 2 bases outside the gene matches. This CDR3 has 16 residues. Germline values: CDR1 LGHNT, CDR2 FRNRAP. As DNA, the CDR3 is TGTGCTAGTGGTTTGGTACTAGCGGGGCGCTCCTACGAGCAGTACTTC. Its protein is CASGLVLAGRSYEQYF. Supplemented by reference TRBV12-5 and TRBJ2-7, the full variable domain reads DARVTQTPRHKVTEMGQEVTMRCQPILGHNTVFWYRQTMMQGLELLAYFRNRAPLDDSGMPKDRFSAEMPDATLATLKIQPSEPRDSAVYFCASGLVLAGRSYEQYFGPGTRLTVT.

The chain carries TRBV13 and TRBJ2-3; 10 nucleotides line up with TRBD2. The length of the CDR3 is 16 residues. The germline CDR1 and CDR2 sequences are PRHDT and FYEKMQ (reference sequence). V was pared by 6 bases and J by 2 bases, with 8 bases of the junction left unmatched. The CDR3 DNA follows: TGTGCCAGCAGATTTACCGGGACTAGCGTCACAGATACGCAGTATTTT. Translated: CASRFTGTSVTDTQYF. The whole variable domain, filled in from reference TRBV13 and TRBJ2-3, reads AAGVIQSPRHLIKEKRETATLKCYPIPRHDTVYWYQQGPGQDPQFLISFYEKMQSDKGSIPDRFSAQQFSDYHSELNMSSLELGDSALYFCASRFTGTSVTDTQYFGPGTRLTVL.

The chain uses TRBV7-9 and TRBJ2-7, with 8 positions matching TRBD1. The CDR3 loop spans 14 amino acids. Trimming removed 2 bases from V and 4 bases from J; junction bases left unmatched: 4. CDR1 SEHNR and CDR2 FQNEAQ come from the germline V gene (reference sequence). The CDR3 here is CASSLSGGTYEQYF. The CDR3 nucleotides read TGTGCCAGCAGCTTATCAGGGGGCACATACGAGCAGTACTTC.

The chain employs TRBV7-3 and TRBJ2-1; D gene ambiguous. The germline gives CDR1 SGHTA, CDR2 FQGTGA. V shed 4 bases and J shed 0 bases, with 10 bases lying between them. The CDR3 is 15 amino acids. The CDR3: CASSSERSSYNEQFF. The DNA for the CDR3 is TGTGCCAGCAGCTCCGAGAGGAGCTCCTACAATGAGCAGTTCTTC.

In this sample, this clone turned up a few times. V usage is TRBV5-1 and J usage is TRBJ2-7; TRBD2 aligns across 8 bases. CDR1 and CDR2 from the germline V gene are SGHRS and YFSETQ. The V gene end was trimmed by 3 bases and the J gene end by 6 bases; junction bases not matched to a gene: 11. The CDR3 loop spans 15 amino acids. CDR3 residues: CASSSLRDREGEQYF. The CDR3 DNA sequence: TGCGCCAGCAGCTCACTCAGGGACCGGGAGGGCGAGCAGTACTTC.

The chain has TRBV11-1 and TRBJ1-2; D might be TRBD1 (5 bases). Trimming pared 5 bases from V and 2 bases from J, leaving 18 bases between. The V gene's germline CDR1 is SGHAT and CDR2 FQDESV (reference sequence). This CDR3 region has 16 residues. CDR3 protein: CASSPRRGLINYGYTF. The CDR3 DNA reads as TGTGCCAGCAGCCCCCGGAGGGGTCTAATAAACTATGGCTACACCTTC.

J is TRBJ2-7 and V is TRBV5-1; 7 bases fit TRBD1. Germline V gene sequence: CDR1 SGHRS, CDR2 YFSETQ. J gave up 0 bases and V 3 bases, and 6 bases lay outside the gene matches. The CDR3 consists of 15 residues. The CDR3 region is CASSSGTVYSYEQYF. The DNA of the CDR3 is TGCGCCAGCAGCTCCGGGACAGTTTACTCCTACGAGCAGTACTTC.

The rearrangement links TRBV27 to TRBJ1-4; D possibly corresponds to TRBD1 (6 bases). From germline, CDR1 is MNHEY and CDR2 SMNVEV (reference sequence). V was pared by 5 bases and J by 0 bases, with 19 bases between. The CDR3 extends over 18 amino acids. CDR3 in amino acids: CASSVNVPGHTTNEKLFF. The CDR3 nucleotides read TGTGCCAGCAGTGTCAACGTTCCGGGACATACAACTAATGAAAAACTGTTTTTT.

This clone was seen a single time. CDR3 DNA: TGTGCCAGTAGTGGGACAGGCTCTGGAAACACCATATATTTT. This translates into CASSGTGSGNTIYF. This sequence joins TRBV19 and TRBJ1-3; 8 nucleotides match TRBD1. This CDR3 is built from 14 residues. J lost 0 bases, V lost 5 bases, and 0 bases had no gene match. Germline V gene sequence: CDR1 LNHDA, CDR2 SQIVND (reference sequence).

This chain joins TRBV3-1 (or the pseudogene TRBV3-2) and TRBJ2-5; 15 nucleotides align to TRBD2. Germline V gene sequence: CDR1 LGHDT, CDR2 YNNKEL (reference sequence). This CDR3 region has 17 residues. With 6 bases clipped from V and 0 bases from J, the junction kept 5 bases outside the gene matches. The CDR3 loop is CASSPGLAGGHQETQYF. CDR3 coding DNA: TGTGCCAGCAGTCCCGGACTAGCGGGAGGGCACCAAGAGACCCAGTACTTC.

The sample holds one count of this clone. The V gene is TRBV5-1, the J gene TRBJ1-5; a possible D gene is TRBD1 (5 bases). The V end lost 0 bases, the J end lost 11 bases, and 18 bases lay between the germline ends. The CDR3 sequence is 15 residues long. Germline V lookup: CDR1 SGHRS, CDR2 YFSETQ. The CDR3 reads CASSLEPGPWGAQHF. In DNA, the CDR3 is TGCGCCAGCAGCTTGGAACCAGGGCCCTGGGGGGCCCAGCATTTT.

In its sample, this clone was seen once. This chain connects TRBV4-1 to TRBJ1-4, with D tentatively TRBD1 (6 bases). Germline loops: CDR1 MGHRA, CDR2 YSYEKL. This CDR3 comprises 13 residues. Between the trimmed V and J ends, which lost 1 base and 15 bases, there was a span of 15 bases. The CDR3: CASSQARRTVMFF. As DNA, the CDR3 is TGCGCCAGCAGCCAAGCGCGGAGGACAGTCATGTTTTTT.

CDR3 coding DNA: TGTGCCAGCAGTGTAGGGGCACGCGGAAACACCATATATTTT. Amino acids: CASSVGARGNTIYF. V gene TRBV25-1 combines with J gene TRBJ1-3; maybe TRBD1 (5 bases). The CDR3 spans 14 residues. V shed 4 bases and J shed 4 bases, with 11 bases lying between them. The germline V gene has CDR1 MGHDK and CDR2 SYGVNS.

The rearrangement links TRBV2 to TRBJ2-2, with 15 bases matching TRBD2. Trimming took 7 bases from V and 3 from J; bases not matched to a gene: 12. Germline V gene data show CDR1 as SNHLY and CDR2 as FYNNEI. CDR3 length: 19 residues. The CDR3 DNA sequence: TGTGCCAGCATTAAAATAGGACTAGCGGGAGGGCGTGACACCGGGGAGCTGTTTTTT. Translated, it gives CASIKIGLAGGRDTGELFF. The variable domain in full, completed from reference TRBV2 and TRBJ2-2, reads EPEVTQTPSHQVTQMGQEVILRCVPISNHLYFYWYRQILGQKVEFLVSFYNNEISEKSEIFDDQFSVERPDGSNFTLKIRSTKLEDSAMYFCASIKIGLAGGRDTGELFFGEGSRLTVL.